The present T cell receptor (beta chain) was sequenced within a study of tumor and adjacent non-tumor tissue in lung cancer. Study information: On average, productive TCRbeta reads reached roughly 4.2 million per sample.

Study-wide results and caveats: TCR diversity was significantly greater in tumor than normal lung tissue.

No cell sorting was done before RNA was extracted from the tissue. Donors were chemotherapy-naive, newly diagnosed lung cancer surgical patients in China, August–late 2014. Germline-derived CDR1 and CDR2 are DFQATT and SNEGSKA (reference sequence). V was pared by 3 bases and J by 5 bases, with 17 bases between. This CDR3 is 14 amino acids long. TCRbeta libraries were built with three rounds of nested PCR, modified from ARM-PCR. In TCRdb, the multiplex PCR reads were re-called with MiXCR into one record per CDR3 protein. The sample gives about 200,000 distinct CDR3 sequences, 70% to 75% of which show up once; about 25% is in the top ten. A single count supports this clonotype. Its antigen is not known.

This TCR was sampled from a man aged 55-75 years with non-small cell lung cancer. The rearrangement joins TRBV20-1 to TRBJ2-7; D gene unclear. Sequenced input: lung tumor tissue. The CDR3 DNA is TGCAGTGCTAGTGAAAATCTTCTGGACGACGAGCAGTACTTC. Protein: CSASENLLDDEQYF.